Presented here are 7 T cell receptor beta chains from one specimen sequenced in a study of T-cell memory formation after mild COVID-19. Using its own MiXCR run on the 5' RACE reads, TCRdb lists one record per CDR3 protein. The data show some 43,000 distinct CDR3 sequences, with about 6.1% seen just once and about 0.81% held by the top ten. The sample comprised PBMCs or a T cell subset sorted from them (not recorded which). The receptors derive from an adult who had mild COVID-19 (a few samples of this study predate the infection). Cell type and time point are not known.

This clonotype has only a few counts. V and J are TRBV12-3 or TRBV12-4 and TRBJ2-7, with D possibly matching TRBD2 (5 bases). V was pared by 6 bases and J by 5 bases, with 20 bases between. CDR3 length: 15 amino acids. CDR3 region: CASSQTGSRRHEQYF. CDR3 DNA: TGTGCCAGCAGCCAAACCGGGTCCCGGAGGCACGAGCAGTACTTC.

This clonotype was observed at least ten times. CDR3 sequence reads: CASSVGTDYGYTF. The CDR3 nucleotides read TGTGCCAGCAGCGTAGGGACGGACTATGGCTACACCTTC. The V and J genes are TRBV9 and TRBJ1-2; no clear D gene. The CDR3 runs to 13 residues. V was clipped by 0 bases and J by 3 bases, with 6 bases between them. Per the germline V gene, CDR1 is SGDLS and CDR2 is YYNGEE.

This clonotype was found many times. The rearrangement links TRBV4-1 to TRBJ2-5, with 10 positions matching TRBD2. The CDR3 consists of 17 residues. Per the germline V gene, CDR1 is MGHRA and CDR2 is YSYEKL. V trimming: 0 bases; J trimming: 1 base; junction bases outside the gene matches: 5. The CDR3 protein is CASSQERAGGLQETQYF. The CDR3 DNA reads as TGCGCCAGCAGCCAAGAAAGAGCGGGGGGGCTCCAAGAGACCCAGTACTTC.

This clonotype was counted many times. This chain uses TRBV6-5 with TRBJ2-5; D is possibly TRBD2 (5 bases). CDR3 size: 11 residues. V shed 6 bases and J shed 4 bases, with 6 bases lying between them. CDR1 is MNHEY, CDR2 SVGAGI, per germline. CDR3 in DNA: TGTGCCAGCAGCCTAGCAGAGACCCAGTACTTC. Its translation: CASSLAETQYF.

This clonotype has just a few counts. The chain recombines TRBV20-1 with TRBJ1-2; D is ambiguous. The germline V gene has CDR1 DFQATT and CDR2 SNEGSKA (reference sequence). Trimming removed 1 base at V and 7 bases at J, with 10 bases between. This CDR3 contains 12 residues. CDR3 nucleotide sequence: TGCAGTGCTAGAGGTCCGGAGGTTGGCTACACCTTC. Encoded protein: CSARGPEVGYTF.

This clonotype was seen a handful of times. The V call is TRBV3-1, the J call TRBJ2-2, with a possible D match to TRBD1 (6 bases). CDR3 size: 16 residues. Germline V gene sequence: CDR1 LGHDT, CDR2 YNNKEL (reference sequence). V lost 1 base and J 1 base, leaving 10 bases between the germline ends. The CDR3 DNA follows: TGTGCCAGCAGCCAAGGACAGGCAATGAACACCGGGGAGCTGTTTTTT. Translated: CASSQGQAMNTGELFF.

In this sample, this clonotype turned up many times. The chain couples TRBV5-1 to TRBJ2-3; D gene ambiguous. V dropped 2 bases and J dropped 2 bases, with 12 bases sitting between them. Germline V gene data show CDR1 as SGHRS and CDR2 as YFSETQ. The CDR3 totals 15 residues. CDR3 protein: CASSFGNDATDTQYF. The CDR3, as DNA: TGCGCCAGCAGCTTTGGGAACGACGCCACAGATACGCAGTATTTT.